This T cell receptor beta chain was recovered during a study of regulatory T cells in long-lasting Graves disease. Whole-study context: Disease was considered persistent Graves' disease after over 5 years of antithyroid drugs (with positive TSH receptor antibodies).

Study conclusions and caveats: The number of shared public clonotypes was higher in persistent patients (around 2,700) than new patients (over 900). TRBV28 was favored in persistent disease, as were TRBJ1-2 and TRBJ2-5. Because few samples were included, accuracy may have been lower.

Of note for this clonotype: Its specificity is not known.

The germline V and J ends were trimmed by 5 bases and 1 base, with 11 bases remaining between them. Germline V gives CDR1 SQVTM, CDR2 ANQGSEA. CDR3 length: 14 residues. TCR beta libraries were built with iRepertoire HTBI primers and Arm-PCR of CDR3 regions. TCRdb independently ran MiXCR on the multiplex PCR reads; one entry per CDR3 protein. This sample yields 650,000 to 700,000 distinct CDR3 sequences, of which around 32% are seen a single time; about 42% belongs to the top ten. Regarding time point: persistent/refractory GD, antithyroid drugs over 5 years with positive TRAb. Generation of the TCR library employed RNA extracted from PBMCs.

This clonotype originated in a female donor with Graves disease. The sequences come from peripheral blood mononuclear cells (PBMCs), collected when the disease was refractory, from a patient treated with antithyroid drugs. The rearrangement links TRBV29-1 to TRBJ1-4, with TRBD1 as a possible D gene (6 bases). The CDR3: CSVQGFRTNEKLFF. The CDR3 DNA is TGCAGCGTTCAGGGGTTTAGAACTAATGAAAAACTGTTTTTT.